This TCR beta chain was recovered during a study of cytomegalovirus exposure and HLA in healthy donors (dated by TCRdb to 2017 to 2019). With regard to the full study: In an earlier analysis of 550 to 750 of the donors, around 300 Gb of sequence data and roughly 100 million unique TCR beta sequences from some 170 million T cells were reported. A later analysis re-examined previously published TCR beta repertoires from just over 650 donors and added high-resolution HLA genotyping to investigate patterns of TCR occurrence. Because of strong linkage in the cohort, 5 or 6 DR-DQ haplotypes were treated as single units for association and clustering. HLA typing included class I and class II loci at four-digit resolution. To predict cytomegalovirus infection status, the study brought together high-throughput TCR immunosequencing, statistical association of individual TCRs with disease status, and machine learning. The study profiled the T cell repertoires of hundreds of subjects by immunosequencing and related them to cytomegalovirus serostatus. Across 300 to 500 genotyped donors of the cohort, an average of about 240,000 unique TCR beta nucleotide sequences per donor were sequenced, and approximately 17% of those sequences were non-productive. The later analysis used no new phenotypic data to find candidate immune exposures, relying instead on TCR beta sequences and their occurrence across donors. Every discovery cohort repertoire had been produced on one sequencing platform. An early release covering 500 to 750 HLA-typed donors comprised around 300 gigabases of sequencing data and tens of millions of unique TCR sequences. Donor age, sex, ethnicity and CMV serostatus were compiled alongside the repertoire data. Besides the first cohort of 550 to 750 subjects, a separate validation cohort made up of some 110 different subjects was used. A later genetic analysis used genome-wide SNP genotypes for 398 of the 666 donors, treating that subset as a discovery cohort. Typing coverage varied by locus: about 629-640 donors for A, B, C, DRB1 and DQB1; around 560 for DQA1; approximately 570 for DPA1; around 490 for DPB1. An earlier analysis of some 600 of the donors applied high-throughput TCR beta sequencing to assess whether each TCR beta V gene segment acted as functional or pseudogenic. The study aimed to test whether cataloging public T cell receptors could reveal signatures of past pathogen exposure. Among the roughly 400 genotyped donors, about 85% belonged to the genetic ancestry cluster associated with self-reported Caucasian donors. Overall results and qualifications from the work: A later analysis found that TCR association rates varied across HLA loci, with DRB1 alleles showing the most associated TCRs and HLA-C alleles the fewest. Several of the top co-occurrence clusters appeared to be linked to parvovirus B19, influenza, CMV and Epstein-Barr virus, according to a later analysis. In both the original and validation cohorts, the classifier was reported to diagnose cytomegalovirus status with high specificity and sensitivity. In a later analysis, about 17,000 TCR beta sequences were associated with specific HLA alleles at a false discovery rate of 0.05. Over 15 rarely observed V segments, including chromosome 9 orphons, were excluded from the earlier analysis of almost 600 of the donors because counts were too low. According to a later analysis, most CMV-associated TCR beta chains appeared to be HLA-restricted, and the HLA associations seemed to be driven largely by CMV exposure. A further reported finding was that TCR beta sequences accurately predicted the HLA-A and HLA-B alleles for most subjects in the first cohort. Linkage disequilibrium might explain the correlated functional status among segregating V segments, but an unknown experimental factor could not be ruled out. A later analysis found that HLA-associated TCR beta chains were more clonally expanded and had lower generation probabilities than equally common non-associated chains. Most TCR sequences were seen in very few donors, while some public TCRs were found in many individuals. In the study, about 150 TCR beta chains were listed as associated with cytomegalovirus. A later genetic analysis associated a missense DCLRE1C variant with V-gene and J-gene trimming of TCR beta chains, and an independent cohort replicated the association. Because the 87-base-pair reads could not distinguish some IMGT-functional V segments, including TRBV6-2 and TRBV6-3, those segments were excluded. The presence/absence analyses assumed that sequencing depth was roughly uniform across donors, and that assumption may not be true. In vitro tests confirmed that a few of the cytomegalovirus-associated TCR beta chains recognize cytomegalovirus antigens. According to a later genetic analysis, donors in an Asian-associated ancestry cluster had fewer N-insertions in productive TCRs than the approximately 630-donor mean. Only TCR beta chains were sequenced in this cohort, and the absence of alpha or paired-chain data limited detectable features. Because HLA typing was unavailable for some donors at each locus, only the typed subset was used in association tests. Assigning TCR associations to individual alleles was difficult when HLA alleles, especially DR and DQ, strongly co-occurred. For the cohort, immune exposure information was limited to CMV serostatus. A group of highly shared sequence variants was considered likely to be a technical artifact of the sequencing pipeline. It was suggested by the authors that the approach could potentially be generalized to other disease states and immunological phenotypes. Broadly in line with IMGT annotations, most TCR beta V segments showed up in productive rearrangements about 90% or about 30% of the time in an earlier analysis of about 500 of the donors.

The cohort was made up of approximately 700 healthy bone marrow donors. Cohort members were all nominally healthy when sampled, although unrecorded immune exposures were likely present. The donor was CMV seronegative and was included in the group of over 300 seronegative cohort members. A peripheral blood sample was provided by each donor, and peripheral blood mononuclear cells were used for TCR beta sequencing. Genomic DNA extraction from the blood cell samples was performed with the Qiagen DNeasy Blood Extraction Kit. CDR1 is given as MGHRA and CDR2 as YSYEKL, both from the germline V gene. There are 12 amino acids in the CDR3, from cysteine to phenylalanine inclusive. The kept DNA is CDR3 alone, 36 bases in frame from the first base. Deletion took 3 bases off V and 8 bases off J, with a span of 8 bases between the germline ends. As to this clone: No cognate antigen has been identified for it. There are no base qualities to consult, and no much larger clone falls within one base.

Library method: the immunoSEQ multiplex PCR assay. For the multiplex PCR, a mixture combining 60 forward primers for TCR Vbeta segments and 13 reverse primers for TCR Jbeta segments was used. The CDR3 region of rearranged TCR beta genes was amplified from genomic DNA by a multiplex PCR assay. The Illumina HiSeq System was used to sequence the amplified TCR beta libraries as 87-base-pair reads. Per the source publication's procedure: A later analysis tallied tens of millions of unique TCR beta chains across the roughly 610 repertoires, and approximately 12 million of those chains were shared by two or more donors. To remove PCR and sequencing errors, raw reads were error-corrected and collapsed into unique sequences using a nearest-neighbor algorithm that merged closely related sequences. CDR3 sequences were aligned to IMGT reference sequences to assign V, D and J gene segments. For a sequence to be retained, a match of at least six nucleotides to both a V gene segment and a J gene segment was required. A rearrangement was called productive if the CDR3 had no stop codons and remained in frame with V and J, and every other rearrangement was called non-productive. CDR3 was defined by IMGT convention, running from the second conserved V-encoded cysteine to the conserved J-encoded phenylalanine. Sequences without an unambiguous match to a single V gene segment were excluded from the earlier analysis of almost 600 of the donors. An earlier analysis of 587 of the donors classified V segments as functional when productive rearrangements were above 56.7% and as segregating when the standard deviation between donors was above 5%. A statistical classification framework was built to diagnose cytomegalovirus status from the catalog of TCR beta chain sequences. In a later analysis, V and J genes were assigned by comparing TCR nucleotide sequences against IMGT/GENE-DB human TR gene sequences. A later analysis assigned CDR3 sequences and most-parsimonious VDJ recombination scenarios with the TCRdist pipeline. In a later analysis, every TCR beta chain was defined by the combination of its CDR3 amino acid sequence and its V-gene family, and reads without a unique V-gene family were dropped. To address suspected cross-contamination and a sequencing artifact, a later analysis removed roughly 580 highly shared, low-generation-probability nucleotide sequences. A later analysis calculated a clonal expansion index for each public chain from normalized within-repertoire ranks of inferred template counts. In a later analysis, generation probabilities were computed with a VDJ recombination model fitted to out-of-frame rearrangements, and the resulting probabilities were checked against IGoR. In a later analysis, hypergeometric tests were used to score TCR-TCR, TCR-HLA and TCR-CMV co-occurrence, with a repertoire-size bias correction applied to TCR pairs. To estimate false discovery rates, a later analysis permuted the HLA or CMV assignments 20 times. In a later analysis, co-occurring TCRs were grouped using DBSCAN, and TCRdist sequence similarity was added for clustering within HLA-allele-positive subsets. Repertoires with fewer than 30,000 or more than 120,000 public chains, plus five repertoires with anomalous nucleotide sharing, were excluded from co-occurrence clustering. TCRdb limited this immuneACCESS table to in-frame rearrangements with V and J called. A share of clones is missing; checked studies link under half to unresolved V genes, and the rest is unexplained. The V and J calls and clone size are taken from that table; D and trimming were inferred from the DNA. The sample table shows around 300,000 clones, and roughly 70% are seen once. The ten biggest clones cover under 3% of the sample.

Sequencing was performed on PBMCs. The TCR sequence derives from a female donor in good health and CMV-seronegative. The sequence is built from TRBV4-1 and TRBJ2-1; the D gene is unclear. The CDR3 region: CASSQAPYEQFF. The nucleotide sequence reads as follows: TGCGCCAGCAGCCAGGCCCCATATGAGCAGTTCTTC.